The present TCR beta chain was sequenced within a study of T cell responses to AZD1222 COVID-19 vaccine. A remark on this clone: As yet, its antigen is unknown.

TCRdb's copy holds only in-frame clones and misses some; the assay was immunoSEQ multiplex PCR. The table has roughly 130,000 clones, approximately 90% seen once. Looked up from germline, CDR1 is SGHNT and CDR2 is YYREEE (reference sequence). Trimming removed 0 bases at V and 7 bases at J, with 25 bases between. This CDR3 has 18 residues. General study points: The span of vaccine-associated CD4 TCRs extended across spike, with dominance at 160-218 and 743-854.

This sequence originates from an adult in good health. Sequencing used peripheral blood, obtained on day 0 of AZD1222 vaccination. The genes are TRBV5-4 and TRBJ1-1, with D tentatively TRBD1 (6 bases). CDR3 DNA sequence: TGTGCCAGCAGCTTGGTAGGGCAGGGGCGTATTTCCGGAAGTGAAGCTTTCTTT. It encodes CASSLVGQGRISGSEAFF.